This TCR beta chain was observed in a study of shared clonotypes between healthy human individuals. About the study: Two women and a few men aged 18 to 49 served as donors.

The repertoire was sequenced with immunoSEQ multiplex PCR; TCRdb's copy has only in-frame clones and lacks some. The sample yields hundreds of thousands of clones, 72% seen once. With respect to this clone: What it binds is unknown.

Overall study results and limits: Relative to memory subsets, naive subsets generally showed larger estimated richness.

Splitting the CD4+ cells yielded a CD45RA+ naive subset and a CD45RA-negative memory subset. Germline CDR1 reads SGHRS; CDR2 reads YFSETQ. Deletions cut 9 bases from V and 1 base from J, with 13 bases between. The CDR3 has 13 residues. This clonotype was obtained from a woman in her twenties or thirties in good health. Specimen: memory CD4+ T cells sorted from blood. The subset is: CD45RA-negative fraction. The chain is built from TRBV5-1 and TRBJ1-1; possible D gene TRBD1, 5 bases. CDR3 bases: TGCGCCACCTCGACAGTCCCGAACACTGAAGCTTTCTTT. Its translation: CATSTVPNTEAFF. Drawing the rest from reference TRBV5-1 and TRBJ1-1, the complete variable domain is KAGVTQTPRYLIKTRGQQVTLSCSPISGHRSVSWYQQTPGQGLQFLFEYFSETQRNKGNFPGRFSGRQFSNSRSEMNVSTLELGDSALYLCATSTVPNTEAFFGQGTRLTVV.